A selection of T cell receptor beta chains follows, all from one sample in a study of cytomegalovirus exposure and HLA in healthy donors. TCRdb's copy holds only in-frame clones and misses some; the assay was immunoSEQ multiplex PCR. Among under 85,000 clones, 94% were seen once, and the ten largest hold 2.1%. The material sequenced was PBMCs. The receptors shown here come from a woman between 18 and 29 years old in good health and CMV-seronegative. The CDR3 runs from the conserved cysteine through the conserved F or W. The order of the fields is V gene, CDR3 protein.

TRBV27,CASSPETALYEQYF
TRBV2,CASRPGQGAPDFIPEAFF
TRBV10-3,CAIREDRSTDTQYF
TRBV5-1,CASSSGLAGAGTDTQYF
TRBV18,CASSRQGGNSEAFF
TRBV19,CASSISTPGVQTYEQYF
TRBV11-2,CASTPLAGYEQFF
TRBV6-1,CASRRGAEAFF
TRBV21-1,CASSTTDREISKNIQYF
TRBV2,CASTIGAGEKLFF
TRBV11-2,CASSRSYEQYF
TRBV30,CAAGGSYEQYF
TRBV9,CASSVVDEGHDPAYGYTF
TRBV7-6,CASSLVGLREQFF
TRBV6-1,CASMLRGEVDQYF
TRBV11-2,CASSLDPGDNEQYF
TRBV5-1,CASSFGGSRISDTQYF
TRBV4-1,CASSQDPTTSGSTDTQYF
TRBV10-3,CAIRPGQGDAETQYF
TRBV10-1,CASSVNTPDTQYF
TRBV27,CASSEGLAVWGTQYF
TRBV29-1,CSVEDRPRGANYGYTF
TRBV28,CASSLFRPGQAAPYEQYF